This TCR beta chain was obtained from a study of cytomegalovirus exposure and HLA in healthy donors. The V and J ends lost 1 base and 2 bases, in that order; junction bases with no gene match: 3. Germline V CDR1 and CDR2: SEHNR, FQNEAQ (reference sequence). The CDR3 is made up of 15 amino acids. The PCR contained 60 Vbeta and 13 Jbeta primers. Some clones are missing from TCRdb's copy, which holds only in-frame ones; the method was immunoSEQ multiplex PCR. The data show approximately 170,000 clones, around 72% seen once. The chain combines TRBV7-9 with TRBJ2-3, with TRBD1 matching over 7 bases. Material: PBMCs. The receptor was derived from a middle-aged woman in good health and CMV-seropositive. The CDR3: CASSLGQGPTDTQYF. The CDR3 nucleotides read TGTGCCAGCAGCTTAGGACAGGGCCCCACAGATACGCAGTATTTT.